This is a list of T cell receptor beta chains from one sample in a study of radiation and T cells in renal cell carcinoma. Some clones are missing from TCRdb's copy, which holds only in-frame ones; the method was immunoSEQ multiplex PCR. The table lists about 86,000 clones, around four fifths of them singletons, with around 9.1% in the top ten. The sample was blood, taken from a patient whose treatment included radiotherapy and nephrectomy. The receptors shown here come from a man aged 50 to 60 with renal cell carcinoma. CDR3s include the opening cysteine and the closing phenylalanine or tryptophan. The D gene is left open where the match is weak. The listing skips clone size in some rows; elsewhere it reads once, few, many or a size class.

clone size: -; D gene: TRBD1; J gene: TRBJ1-1; V gene: TRBV27; CDR3 length: 17; CDR3 protein: CASSLSRGTGGVSEAFF; CDR3 DNA: TGTGCCAGCAGTTTATCCCGGGGGACAGGGGGCGTATCTGAAGCTTTCTTT
clone size: -; D gene: -; J gene: TRBJ1-2; V gene: TRBV5-5; CDR3 length: 16; CDR3 protein: CASSFGDPVRNYGYTF; CDR3 DNA: TGTGCCAGCAGCTTTGGGGATCCGGTTCGTAACTATGGCTACACCTTC
clone size: -; D gene: -; J gene: TRBJ2-5; V gene: TRBV7-2; CDR3 length: 13; CDR3 protein: CASKPGWAETQYF; CDR3 DNA: TGTGCCAGCAAGCCGGGGTGGGCAGAGACCCAGTACTTC
clone size: -; D gene: -; J gene: TRBJ1-4; V gene: TRBV28; CDR3 length: 15; CDR3 protein: CASSSYGSSREKLFF; CDR3 DNA: TGTGCCAGCAGTTCTTATGGTTCGTCGCGTGAAAAACTGTTTTTT
clone size: -; D gene: -; J gene: TRBJ1-2; V gene: TRBV5-8; CDR3 length: 14; CDR3 protein: CASSLQGTNYGYTF; CDR3 DNA: TGTGCCAGCAGCTTACAAGGGACTAACTATGGCTACACCTTC
clone size: once; D gene: -; J gene: TRBJ1-1; V gene: TRBV21-1; CDR3 length: 15; CDR3 protein: CASSATWAAPSPAFF; CDR3 DNA: TGTGCCAGCAGCGCCACCTGGGCCGCACCTTCACCAGCTTTCTTT
clone size: -; D gene: TRBD2; J gene: TRBJ2-7; V gene: TRBV5-8; CDR3 length: 15; CDR3 protein: CASSRRTSGRDEQYF; CDR3 DNA: TGTGCCAGCAGCCGTAGGACTAGCGGGAGGGACGAGCAGTACTTC
clone size: -; D gene: -; J gene: TRBJ1-5; V gene: TRBV30; CDR3 length: 15; CDR3 protein: CAWSPDSYSNQPQHF; CDR3 DNA: TGTGCCTGGAGCCCGGACAGTTATAGCAATCAGCCCCAGCATTTT
clone size: -; D gene: -; J gene: TRBJ2-1; V gene: TRBV5-1; CDR3 length: 16; CDR3 protein: CASSQGSGVSYNEQFF; CDR3 DNA: TGCGCCAGCAGCCAGGGGAGCGGCGTCTCCTACAATGAGCAGTTCTTC
clone size: -; D gene: TRBD1; J gene: TRBJ1-1; V gene: TRBV5-1; CDR3 length: 14; CDR3 protein: CASSATGANTEAFF; CDR3 DNA: TGCGCCAGCAGCGCGACAGGGGCGAACACTGAAGCTTTCTTT
clone size: -; D gene: TRBD1; J gene: TRBJ1-5; V gene: TRBV28; CDR3 length: 15; CDR3 protein: CASSLVGDRGQPQHF; CDR3 DNA: TGTGCCAGCAGTTTAGTAGGGGACAGGGGCCAGCCCCAGCATTTT
clone size: few; D gene: -; J gene: TRBJ1-2; V gene: TRBV2; CDR3 length: 14; CDR3 protein: CASSESRTANGYTF; CDR3 DNA: TGTGCCAGCAGTGAAAGTCGGACAGCGAATGGCTACACCTTC
clone size: -; D gene: TRBD1; J gene: TRBJ2-2; V gene: TRBV14; CDR3 length: 14; CDR3 protein: CASSQVTGPGELFF; CDR3 DNA: TGTGCCAGCAGCCAAGTGACAGGGCCCGGGGAGCTGTTTTTT
clone size: -; D gene: -; J gene: TRBJ1-2; V gene: TRBV29-1; CDR3 length: 12; CDR3 protein: CSVDEWGYGYTF; CDR3 DNA: TGCAGCGTTGATGAGTGGGGCTATGGCTACACCTTC